Each of the 32 T cell receptor beta chains below was sequenced from the same sample in a study of T cell responses to AZD1222 COVID-19 vaccine. Using immunoSEQ multiplex PCR, the repertoire was profiled, and TCRdb retains in-frame clones only, with some absent. Of 150,000 to 200,000 clones in the sample, 85% to 95% were seen once. Sequences were derived from peripheral blood, sampled 28 days after the second dose of the MenACWY control vaccine. These receptor sequences come from an adult who received the MenACWY meningococcal vaccine as a control.

Details on this clone: This sample includes further DNA sequences coding for the same CDR3. The chain combines TRBV5-1 with TRBJ1-3, with unresolved D. The germline V gene encodes CDR1 SGHRS and CDR2 YFSETQ. The V gene lost 0 bases and the J gene lost 0 bases, with 7 bases spanning the gap. The CDR3 loop spans 15 amino acids. In DNA, the CDR3 is TGCGCCAGCAGCTTGGAAGGGAGCTCTGGAAACACCATATATTTT. Amino acid sequence: CASSLEGSSGNTIYF.

This sequence joins TRBV7-8 and TRBJ1-5, with 7 bases identical to TRBD1. With V trimmed by 5 bases and J by 7 bases, 11 bases remained unmatched. In germline, CDR1 is SGHVS, CDR2 FQNEAQ. This CDR3 has 15 residues. The CDR3 loop is CASSLNRGREQPQHF. In DNA, the CDR3 is TGTGCCAGCAGCCTAAACAGGGGCAGGGAGCAGCCCCAGCATTTT.

A single count supports this clone. The gene calls are TRBV6-1 and TRBJ2-7, with D possibly matching TRBD1 (5 bases). The CDR3 consists of 14 residues. Germline lookup yields CDR1 MNHNS and CDR2 SASEGT. Trimming shortened V by 3 bases and J by 3 bases, and 12 bases separated the two germline ends. CDR3 protein: CASSDTGWGYEQYF. The CDR3 DNA reads TGTGCCAGCAGTGATACAGGATGGGGCTACGAGCAGTACTTC.

V and J are TRBV5-1 and TRBJ2-1; possible D gene TRBD2, 6 bases. CDR3 length: 16 amino acids. Trimming took 6 bases from V and 0 from J, leaving 16 bases between them. Germline assignment: CDR1 SGHRS and CDR2 YFSETQ. The chain's CDR3 is CASTPGVGSSYNEQFF. In DNA form, the CDR3 reads TGCGCCAGCACCCCGGGGGTAGGGAGCTCCTACAATGAGCAGTTCTTC.

This clone has a single count. The chain uses TRBV19 and TRBJ2-5; 7 bases agree with TRBD2. CDR1 LNHDA and CDR2 SQIVND come from the germline V gene (reference sequence). Trimming removed 5 bases from V and 5 bases from J; junction bases left unmatched: 8. The CDR3 has 14 amino acids. CDR3 DNA sequence: TGTGCCAGTAGTCGGGACTACCTCGACGAGACCCAGTACTTC. Residues: CASSRDYLDETQYF.

The V call is TRBV7-7, the J call TRBJ2-5, with 9 bases that match TRBD2. Losses at the gene ends were 5 bases for V and 2 bases for J; bases not matched to a gene: 12. The CDR3 extends over 17 amino acids. Germline-derived CDR1 and CDR2 are SSHAT and FNYEAQ (reference sequence). CDR3 in DNA: TGTGCCAGCAGCCTGGGGCGGCAGCGGGGGGAACAAGAGACCCAGTACTTC. Protein product: CASSLGRQRGEQETQYF.

The chain uses TRBV7-3 and TRBJ2-1; TRBD2 aligns across 14 bases. The junction had 7 bases not matched to a gene; V was cut back by 5 bases and J by 1 base. There are 18 residues in the CDR3. In germline, CDR1 is SGHTA, CDR2 FQGTGA. CDR3 sequence reads: CASSAGTSGGFSYNEQFF. Written as DNA, the CDR3 is TGTGCCAGCAGCGCGGGGACTAGCGGGGGCTTTTCCTACAATGAGCAGTTCTTC.

This clone has more than one count but fewer than ten. The CDR3 sequence: CASSMSTGELFF. The CDR3 DNA reads as TGTGCCAGCAGTATGTCAACCGGGGAGCTGTTTTTT. The chain recombines TRBV12-3 or TRBV12-4 with TRBJ2-2; D is unresolved. The CDR3 runs to 12 residues. The germline V and J ends were trimmed by 5 bases and 5 bases, with 6 bases remaining between them.

V is TRBV10-3 and J is TRBJ2-7; D possibly corresponds to TRBD1 (5 bases). Trimming removed 0 bases at V and 8 bases at J, with 11 bases between. Looked up from germline, CDR1 is ENHRY and CDR2 is SYGVKD. This CDR3 comprises 13 residues. This CDR3 reads CAISESGQGKQYF. For the CDR3, the DNA is TGTGCCATCAGTGAGTCGGGGCAGGGTAAGCAGTACTTC.

In this sample, this clone turned up once. This chain connects TRBV18 to TRBJ1-5; no firm D call. The CDR3 has 17 residues. V dropped 3 bases and J dropped 1 base, with 16 bases sitting between them. Germline V CDR1 and CDR2: KGHSH, LQKENI. The CDR3, as DNA: TGTGCCAGCTCACCCGTAGCGCAGACCAGAAGCAATCAGCCCCAGCATTTT. It encodes CASSPVAQTRSNQPQHF.

V is TRBV7-8 and J is TRBJ2-1; possibly TRBD1 or TRBD2 for D (6 bases each). Germline CDR1 and CDR2: SGHVS and FQNEAQ. The germline V and J ends were trimmed by 6 bases and 0 bases, with 18 bases remaining between them. This CDR3 is built from 17 residues. The CDR3 sequence is CASRLGGGPSSYNEQFF. For the CDR3, the DNA is TGTGCCAGCAGGTTGGGGGGCGGGCCTAGCTCCTACAATGAGCAGTTCTTC.

V is TRBV6-6 and J is TRBJ1-1, with 10 bases aligning to TRBD1. This CDR3 spans 13 amino acids. Per germline, CDR1 MNHNY and CDR2 SVGAGI (reference sequence). J was trimmed by 6 bases and V by 6 bases; bases with no gene match: 4. CDR3 loop: CASRRTGGAEAFF. The CDR3, as DNA: TGTGCCAGCAGACGGACAGGGGGAGCTGAAGCTTTCTTT.

The chain links TRBV20-1 to TRBJ1-1; D perhaps matches TRBD1 (6 bases). Trimming shortened V by 3 bases and J by 5 bases, and 13 bases separated the two germline ends. CDR1 is DFQATT and CDR2 is SNEGSKA in the germline V gene (reference sequence). The length of the CDR3 is 13 residues. This chain's CDR3 is CSASSTGWTEAFF. CDR3 nucleotide sequence: TGCAGTGCTAGTAGTACAGGGTGGACTGAAGCTTTCTTT.

This rearrangement joins TRBV2 to TRBJ1-5; 7 bases are shared with TRBD1. Trimming took 1 base from V and 6 from J; bases not matched to a gene: 6. This CDR3 has 15 residues. Germline V lookup: CDR1 SNHLY, CDR2 FYNNEI. This CDR3 is CASSEVTGEGQPQHF. The CDR3 bases are TGTGCCAGCAGTGAAGTTACAGGGGAGGGTCAGCCCCAGCATTTT.

V gene TRBV6-5 combines with J gene TRBJ1-6; TRBD1 matches at 8 bases. Trimming cost V 1 base and J 10 bases; bases outside gene matches: 0. CDR3 length: 13 residues. CDR1 is MNHEY, CDR2 SVGAGI, per germline. For the CDR3, the DNA is TGTGCCAGCAGTTACTACAGGGGGTCACCCCTCCACTTT. Protein product: CASSYYRGSPLHF.

The table lists this clone with a few counts. V is TRBV28 and J is TRBJ1-3; 7 bases are shared with TRBD1. The V segment lost 4 bases and the J segment 2 bases; nucleotides outside the gene matches: 8. CDR1 and CDR2 (germline): MDHEN, SYDVKM. This CDR3 comprises 16 residues. The CDR3 coding sequence is TGTGCCAGCAGTTCCTCCGTGACAGGGACTGGAAACACCATATATTTT. Residues: CASSSSVTGTGNTIYF.

This clone has a handful of counts. J is TRBJ1-1 and V is TRBV5-5; D is unresolved. Germline CDR1 reads SGHKS; CDR2 reads YYEKEE (reference sequence). The CDR3 has 13 residues. Trimming stripped 7 bases from V and 0 bases from J, with 10 bases between. The CDR3 loop reads CASFAAMNTEAFF. CDR3 coding DNA: TGTGCCAGCTTCGCGGCAATGAACACTGAAGCTTTCTTT.

The J gene is TRBJ2-7, the V gene TRBV7-9, with 8 bases lining up with TRBD1. V lost 0 bases, J lost 5 bases, and 6 bases stayed unmatched. The CDR3 extends over 15 amino acids. Germline values: CDR1 SEHNR, CDR2 FQNEAQ (reference sequence). The DNA of the CDR3 is TGTGCCAGCAGCTTAGCGAGGACAGGGAACCACGAGCAGTACTTC. The encoded protein is CASSLARTGNHEQYF.

The rearrangement uses TRBV3-1 (or the pseudogene TRBV3-2) and TRBJ1-1; no clear D. CDR3 size: 14 residues. Germline CDR1 reads LGHDT; CDR2 reads YNNKEL (reference sequence). V shed 4 bases and J shed 3 bases, with 12 bases lying between them. The CDR3 coding sequence is TGTGCCAGCAGCCCCCGGGAAGCGGACACTGAAGCTTTCTTT. Translating gives CASSPREADTEAFF.

V usage is TRBV5-1 and J usage is TRBJ1-4; D is ambiguous. Per the germline V gene, CDR1 is SGHRS and CDR2 is YFSETQ. Trimming shortened V by 0 bases and J by 8 bases, and 8 bases separated the two germline ends. This CDR3 has 13 residues. The CDR3 DNA sequence: TGCGCCAGCAGCTTGGAAGTGGGGGAAAAACTGTTTTTT. Translating gives CASSLEVGEKLFF.

The chain recombines TRBV5-1 with TRBJ1-1, with TRBD1 matching 7 bases. CDR3 length: 14 residues. V lost 5 bases, J lost 5 bases, and 9 bases stayed unmatched. Germline V gene data show CDR1 as SGHRS and CDR2 as YFSETQ. CDR3 region: CASRWGQSRTEAFF. In nucleotides, the CDR3 is TGCGCCAGCAGATGGGGACAGAGTAGGACTGAAGCTTTCTTT.

The chain carries TRBV5-1 and TRBJ1-2; 11 bases are a match to TRBD1. The CDR3 is 14 amino acids. Germline V gene data show CDR1 as SGHRS and CDR2 as YFSETQ. J lost 4 bases, V lost 5 bases, and 4 bases had no gene match. The CDR3 sequence is CASRAGTGGYGYTF. The CDR3 bases are TGCGCCAGCAGGGCCGGGACAGGGGGCTATGGCTACACCTTC.

The chain is built from TRBV6-5 and TRBJ1-2; TRBD1 is a possible D gene (6 bases). The V gene's germline CDR1 is MNHEY and CDR2 SVGAGI. This CDR3 has 12 residues. V dropped 5 bases and J dropped 6 bases, with 10 bases sitting between them. For the CDR3, the DNA is TGTGCCAGCAGTCCACAGGGCCATGGCTACACCTTC. As protein: CASSPQGHGYTF.

The chain carries TRBV9 and TRBJ1-6; D remains ambiguous. Trimming took 0 bases from V and 9 from J, leaving 10 bases between them. Germline-derived CDR1 and CDR2 are SGDLS and YYNGEE. The CDR3 has 14 amino acids. The DNA of the CDR3 is TGTGCCAGCAGCGTAGAAGGCAGTCTTTCACCCCTCCACTTT. Amino acid sequence: CASSVEGSLSPLHF.

The chain has TRBV30 and TRBJ1-1, with a tentative D call TRBD1 (6 bases). There are 13 residues in the CDR3. Germline V gene sequence: CDR1 GTSNPN, CDR2 SVGIG (reference sequence). With 5 bases removed from V and 4 bases from J, the gap between germline ends came to 14 bases. CDR3 sequence reads: CAWRRGGGTEAFF. The CDR3 nucleotides read TGTGCCTGGCGCAGGGGTGGAGGCACTGAAGCTTTCTTT. Drawing the rest from reference TRBV30 and TRBJ1-1, the complete variable domain is SQTIHQWPATLVQPVGSPLSLECTVEGTSNPNLYWYRQAAGRGLQLLFYSVGIGQISSEVPQNLSASRPQDRQFILSSKKLLLSDSGFYLCAWRRGGGTEAFFGQGTRLTVV.

CDR3 residues: CATSRDRPVSPLHF. DNA for the CDR3: TGTGCCACCAGCAGAGATCGACCGGTCTCACCCCTCCACTTT. The genes are TRBV15 and TRBJ1-6, with D unclear. Trimming left V 0 bases short and J 10 bases short, with 10 bases between. CDR1 and CDR2 (germline): LNHNV, YYDKDF (reference sequence). This CDR3 region has 14 residues.

This sequence joins TRBV5-1 and TRBJ2-1; 7 bases map to TRBD1. J gave up 4 bases and V 0 bases, and 4 bases lay outside the gene matches. The CDR3 has 15 amino acids. CDR1 is SGHRS and CDR2 is YFSETQ in the germline V gene. This CDR3 is CASSLGGTAYNEQFF. The DNA of the CDR3 is TGCGCCAGCAGCTTGGGTGGGACAGCATACAATGAGCAGTTCTTC.

This clone occurred a few times. The chain employs TRBV3-1 (or the pseudogene TRBV3-2) and TRBJ1-4; D is uncertain. The germline V gene has CDR1 LGHDT and CDR2 YNNKEL (reference sequence). This CDR3 has 13 amino acids. Trimming removed 5 bases from V and 8 bases from J, with 12 bases in between. For the CDR3, the DNA is TGTGCCAGCAGCTATTTGGGGTTCGAAAAACTGTTTTTT. Translated: CASSYLGFEKLFF.

This chain connects TRBV3-1 (or the pseudogene TRBV3-2) to TRBJ2-7, with 7 bases fitting TRBD2. This CDR3 region has 16 residues. Looked up from germline, CDR1 is LGHDT and CDR2 is YNNKEL (reference sequence). The trim removed 1 base at V and 3 bases at J, leaving 9 bases unmatched. The CDR3 DNA sequence: TGTGCCAGCAGCCAAGTAAAGGCTAGCGGTAGCTACGAGCAGTACTTC. Translation gives CASSQVKASGSYEQYF.

J is TRBJ1-1 and V is TRBV28; no reliable D call. The CDR3 spans 14 residues. Trimming left V 8 bases short and J 7 bases short, with 20 bases between. Looked up from germline, CDR1 is MDHEN and CDR2 is SYDVKM. The CDR3 DNA follows: TGTGCCAGCGGCTACACAGCTGGGCGTCATGAAGCTTTCTTT. Translation gives CASGYTAGRHEAFF.

The rearrangement links TRBV7-9 to TRBJ2-3; 9 positions match TRBD2. V lost 2 bases and J lost 2; bases outside the gene matches: 5. The CDR3 is 16 amino acids. Per germline, CDR1 SEHNR and CDR2 FQNEAQ (reference sequence). The CDR3: CASSLSGGRVTDTQYF. The CDR3 nucleotides are TGTGCCAGCAGCTTAAGCGGGGGGCGTGTCACAGATACGCAGTATTTT.

V is TRBV29-1 and J is TRBJ1-2; 7 bases map to TRBD1. The CDR3 contains 14 residues. With V trimmed by 0 bases and J by 2 bases, 3 bases remained unmatched. Germline V gene sequence: CDR1 SQVTM, CDR2 ANQGSEA. CDR3 DNA sequence: TGCAGCGTTGAAGATTCGACAGGGAACTATGGCTACACCTTC. This encodes CSVEDSTGNYGYTF.